This TCR beta chain comes out of a study of CXCR3-negative and CXCR3-positive naive CD8 T cells. Study observations and caveats: CXCR3-positive naive cells had more hydrophobic TRB CDR3s than CXCR3-negative naive cells. Naive CXCR3-negative cells resembled naive CXCR3-positive cells in TRBV-TRBJ usage; memory cells differed. Most assays used freshly isolated PBMCs, as cryopreservation partially reduced CXCR3. No difference in surface CD5 was seen between naive subsets, and TCR strength was inferred from TRB CDR3 properties. Memory CD8+ T cell repertoires were far less diverse than both naive subsets.

As regards this clonotype: Its specificity is not known.

UMI-tagged TRB cDNA libraries were built via 5' RACE. TCRdb reanalyzed the 5' RACE reads, giving one entry per CDR3 protein sequence and no DNA. The listing records under 75,000 distinct CDR3 sequences. Input material: naive CXCR3+ CD8+ T cells from blood. Noted subset: CD45RO-CCR7+CD27+CD95- naive CD8+ T cells expressing CXCR3 (TNR3+). This clonotype originated in a human donor in good health. Some clones in this sample may be carry-over from other donors' samples.

The CDR3 loop reads CASSQDGQGGNQPQHF. This chain links TRBV4-3 with TRBJ1-5; the D gene TCRdb calls, TRBD1, cannot be checked with no DNA. Per the germline V gene, CDR1 is LGHNA and CDR2 is YSLEER. The CDR3 is 16 residues long.